Sequencing of this T cell receptor (beta chain) was carried out in a study of CD8+ T cells in alopecia areata. In each case, RNA was isolated and then reverse transcribed into cDNA as the sequencing template. The data were produced by immunoSEQ multiplex PCR, yet TCRdb's version contains in-frame clones alone and is incomplete. The sample records about 180,000 clones, about 53% being singletons. Treatment of the sample: oral pan-JAK inhibitor, 5-10 mg twice daily. This CDR3 has 16 residues. V lost 5 bases to trimming and J lost 4 bases, with 17 bases between them. Germline V lookup: CDR1 MGHDK, CDR2 SYGVNS.

The source material was CD8+ T cells sorted from blood, sampled at week 24, from a patient treated with tofacitinib. The clonotype originates from a human donor with alopecia areata. V gene TRBV25-1 combines with J gene TRBJ2-2; D may correspond to TRBD1 or TRBD2 (5 bases each). The CDR3 here is CASSPPPGPTTGELFF. CDR3 nucleotide sequence: TGTGCCAGCAGTCCCCCCCCGGGGCCAACCACCGGGGAGCTGTTTTTT. Drawing the rest from reference TRBV25-1 and TRBJ2-2, the complete variable domain is EADIYQTPRYLVIGTGKKITLECSQTMGHDKMYWYQQDPGMELHLIHYSYGVNSTEKGDLSSESTVSRIRTEHFPLTLESARPSHTSQYLCASSPPPGPTTGELFFGEGSRLTVL.